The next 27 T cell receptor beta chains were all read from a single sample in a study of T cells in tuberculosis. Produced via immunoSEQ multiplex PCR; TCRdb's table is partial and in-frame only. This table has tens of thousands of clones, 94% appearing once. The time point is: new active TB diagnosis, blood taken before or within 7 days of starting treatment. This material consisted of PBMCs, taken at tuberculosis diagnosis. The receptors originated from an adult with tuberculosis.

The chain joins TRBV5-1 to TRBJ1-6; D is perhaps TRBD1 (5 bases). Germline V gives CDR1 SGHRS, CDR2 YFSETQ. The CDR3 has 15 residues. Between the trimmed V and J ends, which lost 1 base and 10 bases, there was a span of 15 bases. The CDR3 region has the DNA TGCGCCAGCAGCTTGCTGCAGGGAGGTCAATCACCCCTCCACTTT. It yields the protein CASSLLQGGQSPLHF.

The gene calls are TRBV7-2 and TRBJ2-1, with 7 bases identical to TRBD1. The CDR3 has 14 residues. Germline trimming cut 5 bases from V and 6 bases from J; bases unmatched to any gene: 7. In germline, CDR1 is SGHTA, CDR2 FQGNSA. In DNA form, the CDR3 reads TGTGCCAGCAGCGTACGCACAGGGGCCAATGAGCAGTTCTTC. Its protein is CASSVRTGANEQFF.

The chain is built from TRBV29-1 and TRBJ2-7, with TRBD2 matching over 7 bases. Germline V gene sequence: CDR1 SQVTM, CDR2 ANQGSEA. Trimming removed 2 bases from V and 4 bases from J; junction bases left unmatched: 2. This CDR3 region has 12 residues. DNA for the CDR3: TGCAGCGTTGAACTAGCGGAATACGAGCAGTACTTC. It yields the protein CSVELAEYEQYF.

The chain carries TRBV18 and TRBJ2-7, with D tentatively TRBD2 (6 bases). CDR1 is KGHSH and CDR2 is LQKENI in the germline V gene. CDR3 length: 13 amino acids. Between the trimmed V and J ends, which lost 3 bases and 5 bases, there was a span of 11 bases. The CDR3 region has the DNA TGTGCCAGCTCACCTCCCCCGGGGGACGAGCAGTACTTC. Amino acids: CASSPPPGDEQYF.

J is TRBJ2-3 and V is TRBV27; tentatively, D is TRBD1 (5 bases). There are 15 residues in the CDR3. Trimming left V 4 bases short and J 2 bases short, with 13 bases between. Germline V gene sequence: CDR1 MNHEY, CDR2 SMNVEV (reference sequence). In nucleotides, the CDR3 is TGTGCCAGCAGTTCAGGGTGGGGTTACACAGATACGCAGTATTTT. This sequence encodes CASSSGWGYTDTQYF.

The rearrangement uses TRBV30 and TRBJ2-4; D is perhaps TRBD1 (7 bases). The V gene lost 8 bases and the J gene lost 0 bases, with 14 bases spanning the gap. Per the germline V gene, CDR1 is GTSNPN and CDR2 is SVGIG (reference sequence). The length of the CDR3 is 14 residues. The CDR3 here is CAGGTALAKNIQYF. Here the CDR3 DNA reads TGTGCCGGAGGGACAGCGTTAGCCAAAAACATTCAGTACTTC. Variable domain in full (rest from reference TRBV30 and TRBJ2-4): SQTIHQWPATLVQPVGSPLSLECTVEGTSNPNLYWYRQAAGRGLQLLFYSVGIGQISSEVPQNLSASRPQDRQFILSSKKLLLSDSGFYLCAGGTALAKNIQYFGAGTRLSVL.

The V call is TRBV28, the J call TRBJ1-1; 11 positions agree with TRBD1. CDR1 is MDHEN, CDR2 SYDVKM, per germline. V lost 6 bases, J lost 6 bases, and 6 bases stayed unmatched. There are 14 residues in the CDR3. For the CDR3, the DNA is TGTGCCAGCAGGCGGACAGGGGGCTTGCCTGAAGCTTTCTTT. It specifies CASRRTGGLPEAFF.

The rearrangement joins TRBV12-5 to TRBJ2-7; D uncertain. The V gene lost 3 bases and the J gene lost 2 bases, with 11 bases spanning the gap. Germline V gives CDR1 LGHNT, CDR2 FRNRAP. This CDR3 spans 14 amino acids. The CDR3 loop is CASGLKLRPYEQYF. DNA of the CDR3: TGTGCTAGTGGTTTAAAACTCCGTCCCTACGAGCAGTACTTC.

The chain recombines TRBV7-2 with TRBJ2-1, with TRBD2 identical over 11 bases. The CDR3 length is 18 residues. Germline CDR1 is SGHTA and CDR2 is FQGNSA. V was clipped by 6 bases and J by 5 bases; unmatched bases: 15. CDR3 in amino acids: CASSRTGVIAGGHNEQFF. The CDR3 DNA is TGTGCCAGCAGTCGAACCGGGGTGATAGCGGGGGGGCACAATGAGCAGTTCTTC.

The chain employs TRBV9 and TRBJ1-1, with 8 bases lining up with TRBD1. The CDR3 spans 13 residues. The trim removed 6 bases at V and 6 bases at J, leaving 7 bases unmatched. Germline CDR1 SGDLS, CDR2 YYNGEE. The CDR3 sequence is CASIGAGGSEAFF. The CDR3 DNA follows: TGTGCCAGCATTGGGGCAGGGGGCTCTGAAGCTTTCTTT. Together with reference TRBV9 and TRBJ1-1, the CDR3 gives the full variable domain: DSGVTQTPKHLITATGQRVTLRCSPRSGDLSVYWYQQSLDQGLQFLIQYYNGEERAKGNILERFSAQQFPDLHSELNLSSLELGDSALYFCASIGAGGSEAFFGQGTRLTVV.

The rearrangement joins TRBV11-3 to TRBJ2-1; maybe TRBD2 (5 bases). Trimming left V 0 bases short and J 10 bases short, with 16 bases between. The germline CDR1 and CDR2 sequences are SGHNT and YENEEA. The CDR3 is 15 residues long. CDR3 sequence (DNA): TGTGCCAGCAGCTTAGAGCGGGTCACGTCTGGGGAGCAGTTCTTC. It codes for CASSLERVTSGEQFF.

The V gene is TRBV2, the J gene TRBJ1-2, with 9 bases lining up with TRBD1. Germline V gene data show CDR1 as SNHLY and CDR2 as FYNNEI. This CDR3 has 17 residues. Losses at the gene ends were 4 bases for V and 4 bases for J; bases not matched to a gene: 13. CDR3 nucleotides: TGTGCCAGCAGTGTGGGACAGGGTTTGGGAGGCAGCTATGGCTACACCTTC. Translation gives CASSVGQGLGGSYGYTF.

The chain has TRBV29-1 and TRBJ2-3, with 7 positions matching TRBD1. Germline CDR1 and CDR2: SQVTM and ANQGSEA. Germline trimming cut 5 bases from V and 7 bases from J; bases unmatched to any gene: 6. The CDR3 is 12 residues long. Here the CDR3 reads CSVSDRVNTQYF. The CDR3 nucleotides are TGCAGCGTTTCAGACAGGGTTAATACGCAGTATTTT.

In DNA, the CDR3 is TGCGCCAGCAAGGCCGAAGGGGGTTGGGATGAGCAGTTCTTC. Translating it yields CASKAEGGWDEQFF. The gene calls are TRBV5-1 and TRBJ2-1; possible D gene TRBD1, 6 bases. V dropped 6 bases and J dropped 8 bases, with 18 bases sitting between them. The CDR3 is made up of 14 amino acids. Germline V gene lookup returns CDR1 SGHRS and CDR2 YFSETQ.

This CDR3 reads CASSPSGSTDTQYF. The CDR3 bases are TGTGCCAGCTCACCAAGCGGGAGCACAGATACGCAGTATTTT. This chain joins TRBV18 and TRBJ2-3; TRBD2 might be the D (6 bases). Trimming removed 2 bases at V and 0 bases at J, with 6 bases between. Germline CDR1 reads KGHSH; CDR2 reads LQKENI. This CDR3 contains 14 residues.

The CDR3 loop reads CSAGTGGGYEQYF. The DNA for the CDR3 is TGCAGCGCCGGGACCGGGGGAGGGTACGAGCAGTACTTC. The chain uses TRBV29-1 and TRBJ2-7; 7 bases line up with TRBD2. Germline V CDR1 and CDR2: SQVTM, ANQGSEA. V dropped 7 bases and J dropped 4; count of bases not matched to a gene: 10. This CDR3 has 13 residues.

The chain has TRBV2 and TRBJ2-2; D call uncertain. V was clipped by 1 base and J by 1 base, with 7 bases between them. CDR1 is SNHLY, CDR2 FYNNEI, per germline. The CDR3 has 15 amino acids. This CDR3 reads CASSEGSRNTGELFF. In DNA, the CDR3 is TGTGCCAGCAGTGAAGGTAGTAGGAACACCGGGGAGCTGTTTTTT. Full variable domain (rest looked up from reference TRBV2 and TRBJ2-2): EPEVTQTPSHQVTQMGQEVILRCVPISNHLYFYWYRQILGQKVEFLVSFYNNEISEKSEIFDDQFSVERPDGSNFTLKIRSTKLEDSAMYFCASSEGSRNTGELFFGEGSRLTVL.

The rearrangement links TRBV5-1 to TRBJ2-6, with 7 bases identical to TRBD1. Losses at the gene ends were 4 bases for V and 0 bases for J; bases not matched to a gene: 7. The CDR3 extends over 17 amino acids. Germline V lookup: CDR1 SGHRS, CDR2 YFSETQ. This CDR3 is CASSVDRYLSGANVLTF. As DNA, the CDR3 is TGCGCCAGCAGCGTGGACAGGTATCTCTCTGGGGCCAACGTCCTGACTTTC.

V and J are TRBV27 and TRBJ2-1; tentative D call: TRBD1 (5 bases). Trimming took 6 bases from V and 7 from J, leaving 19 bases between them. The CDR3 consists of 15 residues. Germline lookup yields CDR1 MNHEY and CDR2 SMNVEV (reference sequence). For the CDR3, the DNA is TGTGCCAGCAGCACGAGTAGGGGATCCTGGAATGAGCAGTTCTTC. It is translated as CASSTSRGSWNEQFF.

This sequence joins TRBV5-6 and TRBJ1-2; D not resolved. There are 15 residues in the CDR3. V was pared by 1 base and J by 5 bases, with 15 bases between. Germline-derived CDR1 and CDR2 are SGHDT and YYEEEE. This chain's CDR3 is CASSLSGRNSYGYTF. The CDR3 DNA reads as TGTGCCAGCAGCTTGTCAGGCAGGAATTCTTATGGCTACACCTTC.

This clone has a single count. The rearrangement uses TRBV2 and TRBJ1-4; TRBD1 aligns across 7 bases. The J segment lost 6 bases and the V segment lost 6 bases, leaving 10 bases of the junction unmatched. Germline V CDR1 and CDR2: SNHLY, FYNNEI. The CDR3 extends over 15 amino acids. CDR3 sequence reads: CASRARQGFYEKLFF. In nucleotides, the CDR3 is TGTGCCAGCAGGGCCCGACAGGGTTTTTATGAAAAACTGTTTTTT.

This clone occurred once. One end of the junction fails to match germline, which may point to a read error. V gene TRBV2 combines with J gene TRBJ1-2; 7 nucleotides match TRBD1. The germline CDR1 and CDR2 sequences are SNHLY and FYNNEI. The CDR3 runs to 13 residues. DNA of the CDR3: TGTGCCAGCAGTGAGTTCCTGTTGTCGACAGGGCAATTC. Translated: CASSEFLLSTGQF.

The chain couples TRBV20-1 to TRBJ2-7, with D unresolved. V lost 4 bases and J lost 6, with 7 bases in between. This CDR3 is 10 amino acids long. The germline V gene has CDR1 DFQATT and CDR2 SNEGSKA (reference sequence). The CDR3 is CSAKRSEQYF. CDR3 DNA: TGCAGTGCTAAGAGGTCCGAGCAGTACTTC.

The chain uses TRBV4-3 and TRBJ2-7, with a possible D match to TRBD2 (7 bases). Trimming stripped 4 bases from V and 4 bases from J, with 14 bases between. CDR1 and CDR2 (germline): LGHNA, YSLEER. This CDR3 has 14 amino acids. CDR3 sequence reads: CASSPGEGSYEQYF. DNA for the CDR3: TGCGCCAGCAGCCCAGGGGAGGGATCGTACGAGCAGTACTTC.

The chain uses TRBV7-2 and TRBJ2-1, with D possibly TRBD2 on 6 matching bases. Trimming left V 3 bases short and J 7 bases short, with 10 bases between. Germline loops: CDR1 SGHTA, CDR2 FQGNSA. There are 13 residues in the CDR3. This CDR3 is CASSFPGRNEQFF. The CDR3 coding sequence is TGTGCCAGCAGCTTCCCGGGGAGGAATGAGCAGTTCTTC.

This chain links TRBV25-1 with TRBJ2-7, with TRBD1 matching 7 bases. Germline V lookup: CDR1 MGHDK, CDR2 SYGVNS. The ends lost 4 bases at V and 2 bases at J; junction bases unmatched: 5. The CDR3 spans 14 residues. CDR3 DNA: TGTGCCAGCAGTGGGGGACAGAGGACCTACGAGCAGTACTTC. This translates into CASSGGQRTYEQYF.

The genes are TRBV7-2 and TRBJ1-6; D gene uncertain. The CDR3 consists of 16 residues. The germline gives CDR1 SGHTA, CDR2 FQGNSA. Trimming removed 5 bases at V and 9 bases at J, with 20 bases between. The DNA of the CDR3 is TGTGCCAGCAGCCCTTCCTGGTCCGAACTAGTTTCACCCCTCCACTTT. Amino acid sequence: CASSPSWSELVSPLHF.